This T cell receptor (beta chain) was sequenced during a study of T cell repertoires in aging, cancer and after chemotherapy. This clonotype is medium-sized within its sample. The template was genomic DNA from peripheral blood, not RNA. Rearranged V-D-J TRB sequences were amplified with a mixed TRB-A/B primer pool. Using its own MiXCR run on the multiplex PCR reads, TCRdb lists one record per CDR3 protein. The data hold approximately 8,800 distinct CDR3 sequences, with 25% to 40% observed a single time. The CDR3 runs 13 residues. The J segment lost 5 bases and the V segment lost 8 bases, leaving 6 bases of the junction unmatched. Per the germline V gene, CDR1 is LNHDA and CDR2 is SQIVND (reference sequence).

Sequenced material: blood. This TCR was recovered from a human donor in good health. The chain is built from TRBV19 and TRBJ2-5, with 9 nucleotides matching TRBD1. DNA for the CDR3: TGTGCCAGTCGAACAGGGGGCGAGGAGACCCAGTACTTC. Protein: CASRTGGEETQYF.